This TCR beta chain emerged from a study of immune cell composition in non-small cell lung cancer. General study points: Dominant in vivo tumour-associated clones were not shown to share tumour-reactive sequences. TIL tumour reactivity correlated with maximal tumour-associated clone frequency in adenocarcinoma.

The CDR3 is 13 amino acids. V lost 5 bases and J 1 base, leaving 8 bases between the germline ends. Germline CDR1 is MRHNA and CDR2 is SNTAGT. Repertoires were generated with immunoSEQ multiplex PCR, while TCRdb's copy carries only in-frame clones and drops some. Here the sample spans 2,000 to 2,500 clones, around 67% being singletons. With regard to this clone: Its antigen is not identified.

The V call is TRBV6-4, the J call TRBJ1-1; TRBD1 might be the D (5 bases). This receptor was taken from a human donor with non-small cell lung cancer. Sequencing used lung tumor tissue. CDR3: CASSQTGNTEAFF. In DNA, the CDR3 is TGTGCCAGCAGTCAAACAGGGAACACTGAAGCTTTCTTT.